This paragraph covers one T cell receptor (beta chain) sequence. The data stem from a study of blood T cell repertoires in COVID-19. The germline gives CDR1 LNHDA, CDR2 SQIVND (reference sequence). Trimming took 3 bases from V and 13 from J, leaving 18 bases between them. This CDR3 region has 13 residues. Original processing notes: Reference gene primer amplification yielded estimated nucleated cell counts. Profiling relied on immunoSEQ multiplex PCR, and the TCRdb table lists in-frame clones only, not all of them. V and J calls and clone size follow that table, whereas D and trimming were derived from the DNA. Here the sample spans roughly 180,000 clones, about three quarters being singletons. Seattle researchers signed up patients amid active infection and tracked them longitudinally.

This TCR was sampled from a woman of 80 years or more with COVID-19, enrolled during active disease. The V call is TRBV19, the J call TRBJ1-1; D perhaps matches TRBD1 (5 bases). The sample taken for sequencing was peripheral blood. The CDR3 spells CASSILDRTGGFF. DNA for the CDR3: TGTGCCAGTAGTATTTTGGATCGGACCGGGGGTTTCTTT.